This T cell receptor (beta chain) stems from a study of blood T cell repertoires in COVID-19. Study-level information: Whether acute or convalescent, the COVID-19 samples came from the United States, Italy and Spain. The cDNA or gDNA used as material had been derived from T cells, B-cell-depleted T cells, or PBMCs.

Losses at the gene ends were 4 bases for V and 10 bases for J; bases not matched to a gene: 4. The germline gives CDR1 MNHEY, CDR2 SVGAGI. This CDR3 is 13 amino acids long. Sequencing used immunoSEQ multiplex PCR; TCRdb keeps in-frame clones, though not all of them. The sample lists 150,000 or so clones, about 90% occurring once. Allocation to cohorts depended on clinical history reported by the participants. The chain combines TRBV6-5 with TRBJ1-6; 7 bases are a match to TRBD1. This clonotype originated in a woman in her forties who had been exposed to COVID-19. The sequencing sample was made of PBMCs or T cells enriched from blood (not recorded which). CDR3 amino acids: CASSSQGGSPLHF. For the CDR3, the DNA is TGTGCCAGCAGTTCCCAGGGGGGATCACCCCTCCACTTT.